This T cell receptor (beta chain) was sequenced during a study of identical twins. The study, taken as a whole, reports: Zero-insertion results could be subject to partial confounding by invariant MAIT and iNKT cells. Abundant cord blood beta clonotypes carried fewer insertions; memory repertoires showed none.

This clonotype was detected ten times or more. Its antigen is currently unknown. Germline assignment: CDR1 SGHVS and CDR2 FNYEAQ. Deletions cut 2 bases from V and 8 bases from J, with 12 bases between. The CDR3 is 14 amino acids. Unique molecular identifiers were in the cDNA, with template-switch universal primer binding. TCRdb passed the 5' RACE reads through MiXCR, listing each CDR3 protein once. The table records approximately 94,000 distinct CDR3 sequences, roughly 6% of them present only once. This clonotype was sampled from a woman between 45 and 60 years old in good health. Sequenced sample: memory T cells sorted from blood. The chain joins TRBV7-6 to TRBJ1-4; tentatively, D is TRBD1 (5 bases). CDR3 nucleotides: TGTGCCAGCAGCTTAAGCAGGGTCGACGAAAAACTGTTTTTT. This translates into CASSLSRVDEKLFF.